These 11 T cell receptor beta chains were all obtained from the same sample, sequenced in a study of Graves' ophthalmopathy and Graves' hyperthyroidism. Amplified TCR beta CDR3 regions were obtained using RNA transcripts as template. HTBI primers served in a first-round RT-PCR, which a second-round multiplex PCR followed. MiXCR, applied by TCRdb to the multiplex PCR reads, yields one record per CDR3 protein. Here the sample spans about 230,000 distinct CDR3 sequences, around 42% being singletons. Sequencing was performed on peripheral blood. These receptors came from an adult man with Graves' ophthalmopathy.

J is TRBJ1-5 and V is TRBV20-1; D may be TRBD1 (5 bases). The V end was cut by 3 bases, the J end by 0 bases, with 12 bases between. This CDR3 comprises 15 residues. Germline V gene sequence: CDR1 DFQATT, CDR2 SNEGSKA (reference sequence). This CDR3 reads CSARGGGHSNQPQHF. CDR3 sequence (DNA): TGCAGTGCTAGGGGGGGAGGACATAGCAATCAGCCCCAGCATTTT.

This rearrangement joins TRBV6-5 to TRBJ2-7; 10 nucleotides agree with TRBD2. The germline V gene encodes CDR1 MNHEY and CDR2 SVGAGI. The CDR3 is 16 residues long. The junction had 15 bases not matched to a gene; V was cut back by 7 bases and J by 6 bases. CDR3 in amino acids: CASTTGSASGSSEQYF. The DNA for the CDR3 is TGTGCCAGCACCACCGGGTCGGCTAGCGGGAGTAGCGAGCAGTACTTC.

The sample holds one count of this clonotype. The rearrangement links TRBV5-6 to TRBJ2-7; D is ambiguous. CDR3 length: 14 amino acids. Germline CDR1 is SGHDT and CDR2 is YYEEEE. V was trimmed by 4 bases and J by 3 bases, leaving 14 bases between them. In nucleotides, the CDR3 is TGTGCCAGCAGCGCCCAAAACAGTAGCTACGAGCAGTACTTC. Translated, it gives CASSAQNSSYEQYF.

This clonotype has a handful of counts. The CDR3 sequence: CASSSDRSYEQYF. In DNA form, the CDR3 reads TGTGCCAGCAGTTCGGACAGATCCTACGAGCAGTACTTC. This rearrangement joins TRBV2 to TRBJ2-7; D is perhaps TRBD1 (6 bases). V was pared by 5 bases and J by 1 base, with 9 bases between. The CDR3 sequence is 13 residues long. Germline V gene lookup returns CDR1 SNHLY and CDR2 FYNNEI.

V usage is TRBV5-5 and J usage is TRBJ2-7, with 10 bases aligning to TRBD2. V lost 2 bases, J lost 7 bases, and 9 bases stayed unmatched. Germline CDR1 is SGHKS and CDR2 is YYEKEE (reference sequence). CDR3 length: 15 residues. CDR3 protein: CASSLGSGRAWEQYF. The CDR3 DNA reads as TGTGCCAGCAGCTTAGGAAGCGGGAGGGCCTGGGAGCAGTACTTC.

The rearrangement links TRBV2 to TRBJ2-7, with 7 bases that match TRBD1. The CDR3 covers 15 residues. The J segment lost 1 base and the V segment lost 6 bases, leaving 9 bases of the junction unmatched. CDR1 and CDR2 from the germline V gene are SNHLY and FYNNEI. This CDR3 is CASSTGQAASYEQYF. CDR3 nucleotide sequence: TGTGCCAGCAGCACCGGACAGGCAGCATCCTACGAGCAGTACTTC.

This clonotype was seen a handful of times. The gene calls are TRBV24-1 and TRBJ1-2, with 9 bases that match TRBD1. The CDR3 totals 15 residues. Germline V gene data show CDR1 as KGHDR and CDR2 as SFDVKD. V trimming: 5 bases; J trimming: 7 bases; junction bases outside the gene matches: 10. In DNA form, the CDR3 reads TGTGCCACCAGTGGTCCCCCTCGACAGGGGGGTGGCTACACCTTC. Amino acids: CATSGPPRQGGGYTF.

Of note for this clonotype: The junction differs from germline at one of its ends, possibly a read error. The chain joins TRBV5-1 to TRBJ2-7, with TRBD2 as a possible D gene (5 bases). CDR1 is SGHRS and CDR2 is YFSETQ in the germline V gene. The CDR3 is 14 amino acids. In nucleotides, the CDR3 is TGTGCCAGCAGCTTAGATCCCGAGACTAACGAGCGGTACTTC. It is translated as CASSLDPETNERYF.

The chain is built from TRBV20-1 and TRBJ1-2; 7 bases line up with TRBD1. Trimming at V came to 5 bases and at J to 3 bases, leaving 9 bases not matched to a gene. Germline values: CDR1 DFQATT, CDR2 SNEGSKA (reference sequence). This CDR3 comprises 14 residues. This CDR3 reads CSAEQGVGDYGYTF. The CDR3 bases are TGCAGTGCTGAGCAGGGGGTTGGGGACTATGGCTACACCTTC.

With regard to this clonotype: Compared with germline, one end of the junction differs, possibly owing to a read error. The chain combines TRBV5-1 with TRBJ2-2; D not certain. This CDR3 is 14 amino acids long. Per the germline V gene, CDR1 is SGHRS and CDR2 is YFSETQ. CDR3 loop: CASSRVTGAGELFF. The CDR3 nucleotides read TGTGCCAGCAGCCGGGTCACTGGGGCCGGGGAGCTGTTTTTT.

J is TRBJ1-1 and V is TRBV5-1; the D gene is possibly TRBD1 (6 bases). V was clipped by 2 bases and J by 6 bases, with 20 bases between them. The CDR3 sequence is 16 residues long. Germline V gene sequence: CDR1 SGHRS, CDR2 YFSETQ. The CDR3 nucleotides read TGCGCCAGCAGCTTCGGACAGTCCCCCGCCCTTTCTGAAGCTTTCTTT. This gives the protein CASSFGQSPALSEAFF. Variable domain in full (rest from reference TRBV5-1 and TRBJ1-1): KAGVTQTPRYLIKTRGQQVTLSCSPISGHRSVSWYQQTPGQGLQFLFEYFSETQRNKGNFPGRFSGRQFSNSRSEMNVSTLELGDSALYLCASSFGQSPALSEAFFGQGTRLTVV.